This TCR beta chain stems from a study of cytomegalovirus exposure and HLA in healthy donors. Across the study: It was reported in a later analysis that the 100 to 150 validation repertoires used the same platform as the approximately 620 first-cohort repertoires. The study, taken as a whole, reports: Cytomegalovirus-associated status was assigned to 164 TCR beta chains. In a later analysis, first-cohort TCR clusters were found to tend to co-occur in the roughly 120 validation repertoires.

Using immunoSEQ multiplex PCR, the repertoire was profiled, and TCRdb retains in-frame clones only, with some absent. The table shows 100,000 to 150,000 clones, with about 96% occurring only once. As regards this clone: What it binds is unknown.

The sample comprised PBMCs. The source of this sequence is a man between 18 and 35 years old in good health and CMV-seronegative.

In DNA form, the CDR3 reads TGTGCCAGCAGTTGGGACAGGGGGCGGACAGATACGCAGTATTTT. Translating gives CASSWDRGRTDTQYF. The chain employs TRBV6-5 and TRBJ2-3; 12 nucleotides align to TRBD1. The CDR3 sequence is 15 residues long. The trim removed 4 bases at V and 3 bases at J, leaving 2 bases unmatched. Per germline, CDR1 MNHEY and CDR2 SVGAGI.